These T cell receptor beta chains were read from a single sample in a study of CD8+CD57+ T cells in acquired aplastic anemia. MiXCR, applied by TCRdb to the reads, yields one record per CDR3 protein. The sample includes roughly 190,000 distinct CDR3 sequences, roughly half of them seen just once. Sequenced input: sorted CD4+, CD8+, or CD8+CD57+ T cells (not recorded which) from PBMCs. The source of these receptors is a human donor with aplastic anemia. Each CDR3 is given with its conserved first and last residue. The D gene is left open where the match is weak. Only part of the rows carry a size: once, few, many, or a class if the clone is expanded.

CASSLIISRATDTQYF,TGTGCCAGCAGCTTAATCATCAGTCGGGCAACAGATACGCAGTATTTT,TRBJ2-3,.,many,TRBV11-3
CASSPSAGGSALFRGEQFF,TGTGCCAGTAGCCCGAGCGCGGGCGGGAGTGCACTGTTCCGGGGTGAGCAGTTCTTC,TRBJ2-1,TRBD2,.,TRBV19
CATLEPNQETQYF,TGTGCCACCCTCGAACCGAACCAAGAGACCCAGTACTTC,TRBJ2-5,.,.,TRBV24-1
CASSFGTKSRYQQYF,TGTGCCAGCAGTTTTGGGACTAAATCCCGCTACCAGCAGTACTTC,TRBJ2-7,TRBD2,.,TRBV12-3/TRBV12-4
CASSYSSYSGEEQYF,TGTGCCAGCAGTTACTCGTCCTATTCTGGGGAGGAGCAGTACTTC,TRBJ2-7,.,.,TRBV24-1
CASSDREAFF,TGTGCCAGCAGTGACAGGGAAGCTTTCTTT,TRBJ1-1,.,.,TRBV2
CASSLWQGETQYF,TGTGCCAGCAGCCTTTGGCAAGGGGAGACCCAGTACTTC,TRBJ2-5,.,many,TRBV7-2
CASRLRGLAGAKGTQYF,TGTGCCAGCAGATTAAGGGGACTAGCGGGAGCCAAAGGAACGCAGTATTTT,TRBJ2-3,TRBD2,few,TRBV28
CASSFDNAYEQYF,TGCGCCAGCAGCTTCGACAACGCCTACGAGCAGTACTTC,TRBJ2-7,.,many,TRBV5-1
CASSQENSGSMNEQFF,TGTGCCAGCAGCCAAGAAAATAGCGGGAGCATGAATGAGCAGTTCTTC,TRBJ2-1,TRBD2,.,TRBV4-2
CASSTAEQTGAEAFF,TGTGCCAGCAGTACGGCGGAACAAACGGGCGCTGAAGCTTTCTTT,TRBJ1-1,.,.,TRBV2
CASSFRATNEKLFF,TGCGCCAGCAGCTTCAGGGCCACTAATGAAAAACTGTTTTTT,TRBJ1-4,.,many,TRBV5-1
CASSVVTYKEQFF,TGTGCCAGTAGTGTCGTTACCTACAAGGAGCAGTTCTTC,TRBJ2-1,.,.,TRBV19
CATSDFPELKETQYF,TGTGCCACCAGTGATTTTCCGGAGCTCAAAGAGACCCAGTACTTC,TRBJ2-5,.,.,TRBV24-1
CASSPSGRICEQYF,TGTGCCAGCAGCCCAAGCGGGAGGATCTGCGAGCAGTACTTC,TRBJ2-7,TRBD2,.,TRBV7-8
CASSPTGTGAGNTIYF,TGTGCCAGCAGTCCAACAGGGACAGGAGCGGGAAACACCATATATTTT,TRBJ1-3,TRBD1,once,TRBV27
CASSPREGNTEAFF,TGCGCCAGCAGCCCGCGGGAGGGGAACACTGAAGCTTTCTTT,TRBJ1-1,.,many,TRBV5-1
CASSQHSGGGATDTQYF,TGTGCCAGCAGCCAACATAGCGGAGGAGGGGCCACAGATACGCAGTATTTT,TRBJ2-3,.,few,TRBV4-2
CASSSRFTEQFF,TGTGCCAGCAGCTCAAGATTTACTGAGCAGTTCTTC,TRBJ2-1,.,many,TRBV7-2
CASSYSIYVNSPLHF,TGCGCCAGCAGTTACTCGATTTACGTAAATTCACCCCTCCACTTT,TRBJ1-6,.,.,TRBV6-5
CATSGLGGSFRELFF,TGTGCCACCAGTGGACTTGGCGGGAGCTTCCGGGAGCTGTTTTTT,TRBJ2-2,TRBD2,many,TRBV24-1
CASCGQGDSPLHF,TGCGCCAGCTGTGGACAGGGTGATTCACCCCTCCACTTT,TRBJ1-6,TRBD1,many,TRBV5-1
CSAFRGLNTEAFF,TGCAGTGCCTTCCGGGGGCTGAACACTGAAGCTTTCTTT,TRBJ1-1,.,once,TRBV20-1
CSARVSGAEWHEQFF,TGCAGTGCTAGAGTTAGCGGGGCGGAGTGGCATGAGCAGTTCTTC,TRBJ2-1,TRBD2,.,TRBV20-1
CATSDPSTEQYGYTF,TGTGCCACCAGTGATCCCTCCACGGAACAGTATGGCTACACCTTC,TRBJ1-2,.,many,TRBV24-1
CSVEAGTGGYEQYF,TGCAGCGTTGAAGCCGGGACAGGGGGCTACGAGCAGTACTTC,TRBJ2-7,TRBD1,.,TRBV29-1
CASGRGTDTQYF,TGTGCCAGCGGAAGGGGCACAGATACGCAGTATTTT,TRBJ2-3,.,many,TRBV7-2
CASSFRQGISGNTIYF,TGCGCCAGCAGCTTTCGCCAGGGAATCTCTGGAAACACCATATATTTT,TRBJ1-3,.,few,TRBV5-1
CASSLGLNGSPLHF,TGTGCCAGCAGCCTAGGTCTAAACGGCTCACCCCTCCACTTT,TRBJ1-6,.,many,TRBV7-3
CSIPEVDTQYF,TGCAGCATCCCAGAGGTGGACACCCAGTACTTC,TRBJ2-5,.,.,TRBV29-1
CASSSYIETSGRDNNEQFF,TGTGCCAGCAGTTCTTACATCGAGACTAGCGGGAGGGACAACAATGAGCAGTTCTTC,TRBJ2-1,TRBD2,few,TRBV6-9
CSVGKGSGNTIYF,TGCAGCGTTGGAAAGGGGTCTGGAAACACCATATATTTT,TRBJ1-3,.,.,TRBV29-1
CASSLGAYESTDTQYF,TGCGCCAGCAGCTTGGGGGCCTATGAAAGCACAGATACGCAGTATTTT,TRBJ2-3,.,many,TRBV5-1
CASSLMQGNSYNEQFF,TGTGCCAGCAGCCTTATGCAGGGGAACTCCTACAATGAGCAGTTCTTC,TRBJ2-1,.,.,TRBV6-1
CASIGQGRHSPLHF,TGTGCCAGCATCGGGCAGGGAAGACATTCACCCCTCCACTTT,TRBJ1-6,.,.,TRBV2
CSGRDRDYEQYF,TGCAGCGGCCGGGACAGGGATTACGAGCAGTACTTC,TRBJ2-7,TRBD1,few,TRBV29-1
CASTESGNSYNEQFF,TGCGCCAGCACCGAAAGCGGGAACTCCTACAATGAGCAGTTCTTC,TRBJ2-1,TRBD2,many,TRBV5-1
CASSRKREENEQFF,TGTGCCAGCAGCCGCAAGCGGGAAGAGAATGAGCAGTTCTTC,TRBJ2-1,TRBD2,once,TRBV7-9
CASSPQVSRITGSEAFF,TGTGCCAGCTCACCACAAGTATCTCGGATCACAGGCTCTGAAGCTTTCTTT,TRBJ1-1,.,.,TRBV18
CATHAGGEGNQPQHF,TGTGCCACCCACGCGGGGGGCGAGGGCAATCAGCCCCAGCATTTT,TRBJ1-5,.,many,TRBV24-1
CSVAPLIAGKGDTQYF,TGCAGCGTTGCCCCTCTAATAGCGGGGAAAGGAGATACGCAGTATTTT,TRBJ2-3,TRBD2,.,TRBV29-1
CASYRGKTEAFF,TGTGCCAGTTACAGGGGTAAAACTGAAGCTTTCTTT,TRBJ1-1,TRBD1,.,TRBV10-3
CASSLGLAGVRETQYF,TGTGCCAGCAGCTTGGGTTTAGCGGGAGTGCGAGAGACCCAGTACTTC,TRBJ2-5,TRBD2,.,TRBV7-9
CATSEEGANTGEPFF,TGCGCCACCAGTGAGGAAGGGGCGAACACCGGGGAGCCGTTTTTT,TRBJ2-2,.,.,TRBV24-1
CATSTRTGDAGAFF,TGTGCCACCAGCACCCGTACAGGGGACGCGGGAGCTTTCTTT,TRBJ1-1,TRBD1,.,TRBV15
CAWNILSYEQYF,TGTGCCTGGAATATCTTGTCCTACGAGCAGTACTTC,TRBJ2-7,.,many,TRBV30
CASSMRDGRDEQYF,TGTGCCAGTAGTATGCGGGACGGTCGGGACGAGCAGTACTTC,TRBJ2-7,.,few,TRBV19